This T cell receptor (beta chain) was obtained from a study of STAT5B mutations in CD4+ large granular lymphocyte leukemia. Background on the study: Healthy donors showed HLA-associated enrichment of the CDR3 'QG' motif.

This clone was observed once. Its antigen is still unknown. The V and J ends lost 5 bases and 1 base, in that order; junction bases with no gene match: 7. Germline V gives CDR1 MDHEN, CDR2 SYDVKM. This CDR3 is 16 amino acids long. Here immunoSEQ multiplex PCR was the method, and the copy in TCRdb shows in-frame clones only, minus some. There are about 33,000 clones in the sample; about four fifths occur only once, and 4% to 4.5% lies in the top ten. Whole-study findings and limits: Top patient clones used TRBV06 genes more often: 8/27 versus 2/35 in controls.

The sample consisted of CD4+ T cells from blood buffy coats. This sequence originates from a human donor in good health. V is TRBV28 and J is TRBJ1-5, with TRBD1 identical over 8 bases. CDR3 sequence: CASSMDRARSNQPQHF. In DNA, the CDR3 is TGTGCCAGCAGTATGGACAGGGCGAGGAGCAATCAGCCCCAGCATTTT.